This TCR beta chain was sequenced in a study of blood T cell repertoires in COVID-19. Study information: T cells, B-cell-depleted T cells, or PBMCs provided the cDNA or gDNA that served as material.

The table came from immunoSEQ multiplex PCR; TCRdb's copy has only in-frame clones and leaves some out. The repertoire consists of 230,000 or so clones, with roughly 79% occurring once and the leading ten covering 7.5% to 8%. The V gene's germline CDR1 is MGHRA and CDR2 YSYEKL. With 0 bases removed from V and 4 bases from J, the gap between germline ends came to 12 bases. There are 15 residues in the CDR3. This clone was picked up a small number of times. The sample consisted of peripheral blood. This TCR derives from a woman aged 80 or over with COVID-19, enrolled during active disease. The chain couples TRBV4-1 to TRBJ1-1; D is uncertain. The CDR3 loop reads CASSQDSSQSTEAFF. In nucleotides, the CDR3 is TGCGCCAGCAGCCAAGATAGTAGCCAGTCCACTGAAGCTTTCTTT.